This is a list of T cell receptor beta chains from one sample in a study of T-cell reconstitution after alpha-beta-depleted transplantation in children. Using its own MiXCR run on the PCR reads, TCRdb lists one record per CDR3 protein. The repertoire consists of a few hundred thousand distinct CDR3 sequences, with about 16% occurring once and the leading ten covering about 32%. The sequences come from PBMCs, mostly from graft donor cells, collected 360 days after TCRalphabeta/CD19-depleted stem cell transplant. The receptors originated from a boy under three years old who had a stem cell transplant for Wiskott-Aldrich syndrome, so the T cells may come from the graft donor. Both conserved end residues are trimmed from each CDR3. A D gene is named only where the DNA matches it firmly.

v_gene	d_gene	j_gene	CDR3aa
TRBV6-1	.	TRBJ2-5	ATAKGPFETQY
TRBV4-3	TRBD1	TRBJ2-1	ASSHGTGIEQF
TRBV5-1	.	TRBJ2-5	ASSWAMYQETQY
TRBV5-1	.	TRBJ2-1	ASSTGTRNEQF
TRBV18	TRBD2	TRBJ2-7	ASSRTSGAPYEQY
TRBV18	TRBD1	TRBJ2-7	ASSPVGQGWIEQY
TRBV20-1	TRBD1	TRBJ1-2	SARKGTGLMNYGYT
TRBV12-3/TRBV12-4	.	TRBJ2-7	ASSLTGNYEQY
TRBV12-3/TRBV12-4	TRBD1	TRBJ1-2	ASSTWDSHYGYT
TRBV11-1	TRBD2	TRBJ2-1	ASPSGTSGSLDYNEQF
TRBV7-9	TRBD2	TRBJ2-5	ALSGTSGGEETQY
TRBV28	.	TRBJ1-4	ASSFPTGRDEKLF
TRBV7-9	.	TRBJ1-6	ASSLARTNSPLH
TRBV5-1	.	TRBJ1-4	ASSLRQDDEKLF
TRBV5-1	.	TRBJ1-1	ASSRDRFEAF
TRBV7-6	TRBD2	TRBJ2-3	ASSLLAGGGDTQY
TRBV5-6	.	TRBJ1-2	ASQQGGGNYGYT
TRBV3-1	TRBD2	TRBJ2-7	ASSQGGLAGGFYEQY
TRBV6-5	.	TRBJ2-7	ASSYTTATLLGEQY
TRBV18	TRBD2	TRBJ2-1	ASSPFRGRANGVVEQF
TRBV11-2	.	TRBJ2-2	ASNPFGNTGELF
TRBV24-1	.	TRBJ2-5	ATSVQETQY
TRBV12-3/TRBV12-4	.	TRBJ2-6	ASSLADTLSSGANVLT
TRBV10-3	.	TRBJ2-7	AIRDPQRGLAYEQY
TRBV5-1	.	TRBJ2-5	ASSLDLGATQY
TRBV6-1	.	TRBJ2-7	ASTTGNAAYEQY
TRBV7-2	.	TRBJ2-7	ASTHQGGLPYEQY
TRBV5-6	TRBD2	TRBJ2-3	ASSLGLAGGPRY
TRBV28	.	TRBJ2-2	ASSSPGGELF
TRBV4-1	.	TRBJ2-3	ASSQAYTDTQY
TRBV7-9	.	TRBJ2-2	ASSYPPSSGELF
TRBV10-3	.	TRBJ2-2	AISGRQNTGELF
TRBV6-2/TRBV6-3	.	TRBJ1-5	ASRKRGVNSNQPQH
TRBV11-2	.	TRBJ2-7	ASSLERSSYEQY
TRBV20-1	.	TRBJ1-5	SASSWDTRHQPQH
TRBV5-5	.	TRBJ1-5	ASSLDPSNQPQH
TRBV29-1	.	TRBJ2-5	SVNSGGETQY
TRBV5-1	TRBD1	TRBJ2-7	ASSFTRTGVTYEQY
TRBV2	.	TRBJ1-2	ASSTASPNYGYT
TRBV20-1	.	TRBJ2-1	SASTGTLPHEQF
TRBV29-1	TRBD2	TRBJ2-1	SVEGATSEAYNEQF
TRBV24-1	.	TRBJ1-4	ATSDGTEKLF
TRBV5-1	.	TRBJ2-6	ASSLVQSAPSGANVLT
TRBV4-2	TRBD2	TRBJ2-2	ASSTWTSGGADTGELF
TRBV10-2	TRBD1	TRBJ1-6	ASSEWQGGYNSPLH
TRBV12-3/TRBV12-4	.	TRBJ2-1	ASSLIAGREQF
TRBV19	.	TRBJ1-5	ASNLPGREGNQPQH
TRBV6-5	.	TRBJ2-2	ASTRRTGELF
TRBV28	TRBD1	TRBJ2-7	ASSSPGQVSYEQY
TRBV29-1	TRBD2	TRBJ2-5	SGGGSGGFWETQY
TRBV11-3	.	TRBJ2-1	ASSPRTSSYNEQF
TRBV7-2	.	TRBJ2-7	ASSLVGTPSSYEQY
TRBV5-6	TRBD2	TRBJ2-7	ASSFGLAGAYEQY
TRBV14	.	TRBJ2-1	ASSQGLLSYNEQF
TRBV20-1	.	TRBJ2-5	SANVDLRGETQY
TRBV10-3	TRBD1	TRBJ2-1	ATGTRGNNEQF